These 20 T cell receptor beta chains originate from one sample sequenced in a study of shared clonotypes between healthy human individuals. Produced via immunoSEQ multiplex PCR; TCRdb's table is partial and in-frame only. The data show approximately 2.3 million clones, 93% seen once. Sequencing was done on a sample of naive CD4+ T cells from PBMCs. The subset is: CD45RA+ positively selected. The receptor set was obtained from a man in his late teens or twenties in good health. Some clones in this sample may be carry-over from other donors' samples.

The chain has TRBV10-3 and TRBJ2-1; TRBD1 is a possible D gene (6 bases). Trimming took off 2 bases at V and 8 bases at J, with 19 bases between the two ends. Germline lookup yields CDR1 ENHRY and CDR2 SYGVKD. The CDR3 has 16 amino acids. CDR3 amino acids: CAISELRIRGFDEQFF. Here the CDR3 DNA reads TGTGCCATCAGTGAGCTACGCATCAGGGGTTTCGATGAGCAGTTCTTC.

This chain connects TRBV19 to TRBJ2-2; D remains unclear. Germline CDR1 and CDR2: LNHDA and SQIVND (reference sequence). V was pared by 3 bases and J by 1 base, with 6 bases between. This CDR3 has 14 amino acids. CDR3 nucleotides: TGTGCCAGTAGTATGCCAGGGAACACCGGGGAGCTGTTTTTT. Amino acids: CASSMPGNTGELFF.

CDR3 amino acids: CASRIATGIYGYTF. The CDR3 DNA is TGTGCCAGCAGGATTGCAACAGGGATCTATGGCTACACCTTC. This chain uses TRBV6-1 with TRBJ1-2; TRBD1 is a possible D gene (6 bases). The ends were cut back, 6 bases at V and 4 bases at J, with 15 bases in the middle. Germline V gene data show CDR1 as MNHNS and CDR2 as SASEGT. The CDR3 extends over 14 amino acids.

The chain employs TRBV10-3 and TRBJ1-3, with D perhaps TRBD1 (5 bases). The CDR3 is 14 amino acids. Trimming removed 10 bases at V and 4 bases at J, with 17 bases between. Germline V gene sequence: CDR1 ENHRY, CDR2 SYGVKD. The CDR3 DNA sequence: TGTGCCACCTCCCCCGGGGCGAGGGGAAACACCATATATTTT. Its protein product is CATSPGARGNTIYF.

The chain has TRBV7-6 and TRBJ2-1; 8 bases fit TRBD2. V lost 5 bases to trimming and J lost 8 bases; unmatched junction nucleotides: 8. Germline lookup yields CDR1 SGHVS and CDR2 FNYEAQ. The CDR3 sequence is 14 residues long. Here the CDR3 DNA reads TGTGCCAGCAGCCCCGGGGGGGGGAGCTATGAGCAGTTCTTC. Translating it yields CASSPGGGSYEQFF.

The chain couples TRBV5-1 to TRBJ2-2; a weak D match, TRBD1 (6 bases). The CDR3 is 15 residues long. The germline V gene has CDR1 SGHRS and CDR2 YFSETQ. Trimming cost V 1 base and J 8 bases, with 15 bases left between them. The CDR3 DNA follows: TGCGCCAGCAGCTTGTTAGGGGACACGTCTGGGGAGCTGTTTTTT. Its translation is CASSLLGDTSGELFF.

This chain uses TRBV7-8 with TRBJ1-1; D perhaps matches TRBD1 (5 bases). CDR3 length equals 15 residues. V was trimmed by 7 bases and J by 0 bases, leaving 15 bases between them. Germline V CDR1 and CDR2: SGHVS, FQNEAQ. The CDR3 region is CASTHRGSMNTEAFF. The DNA of the CDR3 is TGTGCCAGCACCCATCGGGGGTCAATGAACACTGAAGCTTTCTTT.

The chain has TRBV29-1 and TRBJ2-4; a weak D match, TRBD2 (6 bases). The V end lost 6 bases, the J end lost 7 bases, and 10 bases lay between the germline ends. Germline V gene sequence: CDR1 SQVTM, CDR2 ANQGSEA. There are 11 residues in the CDR3. In DNA form, the CDR3 reads TGCAGCGTCGGGACTCTTAACATTCAGTACTTC. This sequence encodes CSVGTLNIQYF.

The chain couples TRBV28 to TRBJ1-1; no firm D call. V was shortened by 0 bases and J by 6 bases, with 11 bases between the two germline ends. This CDR3 is built from 14 residues. Germline values: CDR1 MDHEN, CDR2 SYDVKM. The chain's CDR3 is CASSLWRRGAEAFF. CDR3 sequence (DNA): TGTGCCAGCAGTTTATGGCGGCGCGGGGCTGAAGCTTTCTTT. The full variable domain, completed using reference TRBV28 and TRBJ1-1, is DVKVTQSSRYLVKRTGEKVFLECVQDMDHENMFWYRQDPGLGLRLIYFSYDVKMKEKGDIPEGYSVSREKKERFSLILESASTNQTSMYLCASSLWRRGAEAFFGQGTRLTVV.

CDR3 protein: CSVVAGQGNNEQFF. The CDR3 nucleotides are TGCAGCGTAGTTGCGGGACAGGGAAACAATGAGCAGTTCTTC. The rearrangement joins TRBV29-1 to TRBJ2-1, with 9 nucleotides matching TRBD1. The CDR3 length is 14 residues. Germline values: CDR1 SQVTM, CDR2 ANQGSEA. The trim removed 6 bases at V and 5 bases at J, leaving 8 bases unmatched.

The CDR3 spells CASSLRTGGEKLFF. In DNA form, the CDR3 reads TGCGCCAGCAGCTTAAGGACAGGCGGTGAAAAACTGTTTTTT. The chain carries TRBV5-1 and TRBJ1-4; 7 positions agree with TRBD1. Looked up from germline, CDR1 is SGHRS and CDR2 is YFSETQ. V shed 2 bases and J 7 bases; nucleotides not matched to a gene: 5. The CDR3 consists of 14 residues. Looking up the rest from reference TRBV5-1 and TRBJ1-4 gives the full variable domain: KAGVTQTPRYLIKTRGQQVTLSCSPISGHRSVSWYQQTPGQGLQFLFEYFSETQRNKGNFPGRFSGRQFSNSRSEMNVSTLELGDSALYLCASSLRTGGEKLFFGSGTQLSVL.

Comments on this clone: The identical CDR3 is also encoded by other nucleotide sequences in the sample. The rearrangement uses TRBV5-1 and TRBJ1-5; no definite D call. This CDR3 has 15 amino acids. Deletions cut 0 bases from V and 0 bases from J, with 7 bases between. Germline V CDR1 and CDR2: SGHRS, YFSETQ. CDR3 region: CASSLGQNSNQPQHF. CDR3 nucleotides: TGCGCCAGCAGCTTGGGCCAGAATAGCAATCAGCCCCAGCATTTT.

The V call is TRBV19, the J call TRBJ2-5, with TRBD1 matching 9 bases. The germline V gene encodes CDR1 LNHDA and CDR2 SQIVND (reference sequence). There are 15 residues in the CDR3. The V and J ends lost 5 bases and 0 bases, in that order; junction bases with no gene match: 4. The CDR3 sequence is CASSFRDRDQETQYF. As DNA, the CDR3 is TGTGCCAGTAGTTTCCGGGACAGGGACCAAGAGACCCAGTACTTC.

This sequence joins TRBV4-1 and TRBJ2-3, with no clear D. The germline V gene encodes CDR1 MGHRA and CDR2 YSYEKL. The CDR3 spans 15 residues. V dropped 5 bases and J dropped 3 bases, with 15 bases sitting between them. In nucleotides, the CDR3 is TGCGCCAGCAGCAGTCTCGGTCTTTCGACAGATACGCAGTATTTT. This translates into CASSSLGLSTDTQYF.

With regard to this clone: Different DNA sequences within this sample yield the same CDR3. V gene TRBV19 combines with J gene TRBJ2-1, with TRBD2 matching over 8 bases. Germline CDR1 LNHDA, CDR2 SQIVND (reference sequence). This CDR3 spans 14 amino acids. Unmatched junction bases numbered 5, after V lost 1 base and J lost 9 bases. The CDR3 DNA is TGTGCCAGTAGTATAGCGGGAGGGCCTGGTGAGCAGTTCTTC. As protein: CASSIAGGPGEQFF.

The CDR3 spells CASRGGGLNEKLFF. In DNA form, the CDR3 reads TGTGCCAGCAGGGGAGGGGGGCTTAATGAAAAACTGTTTTTT. The chain joins TRBV28 to TRBJ1-4; possible D gene TRBD1, 6 bases. Germline CDR1 reads MDHEN; CDR2 reads SYDVKM. The CDR3 is 14 amino acids. V was trimmed by 6 bases and J by 4 bases, leaving 12 bases between them.

In its sample, this clone was seen a few times. The V call is TRBV30, the J call TRBJ1-5; D is ambiguous. Per germline, CDR1 GTSNPN and CDR2 SVGIG (reference sequence). This CDR3 spans 15 amino acids. Deletions cut 3 bases from V and 2 bases from J, with 14 bases between. Written as DNA, the CDR3 is TGTGCCTGGAGCCCAGGACCTAGGGGCAATCAGCCCCAGCATTTT. Translation: CAWSPGPRGNQPQHF.

V and J are TRBV15 and TRBJ2-1, with a weak D call TRBD2 (6 bases). V gave up 0 bases and J gave up 15 bases, with 21 bases separating them. The CDR3 loop spans 15 amino acids. Germline values: CDR1 LNHNV, CDR2 YYDKDF (reference sequence). CDR3 DNA sequence: TGTGCCACCAGCAGAGACAGAACCGGGACTCCGCGGTGGTTCTTC. The encoded protein is CATSRDRTGTPRWFF.

The chain is built from TRBV9 and TRBJ1-1; 7 nucleotides agree with TRBD1. The CDR3 covers 13 residues. Germline V gene data show CDR1 as SGDLS and CDR2 as YYNGEE. V shed 0 bases and J 8 bases; nucleotides not matched to a gene: 4. Here the CDR3 reads CASSVGQGSEAFF. For the CDR3, the DNA is TGTGCCAGCAGCGTAGGACAGGGCTCCGAAGCTTTCTTT.

Written as DNA, the CDR3 is TGCGCCAGCAGCCAAACAGGGGACGAGACCCAGTACTTC. The encoded protein is CASSQTGDETQYF. The rearrangement links TRBV4-1 to TRBJ2-5; 7 bases fit TRBD1. This CDR3 comprises 13 residues. The V gene end was trimmed by 2 bases and the J gene end by 5 bases; junction bases not matched to a gene: 2. Germline V CDR1 and CDR2: MGHRA, YSYEKL.